These 19 T cell receptor beta chains came from one sample sequenced in a study of T cell responses to AZD1222 COVID-19 vaccine. Here immunoSEQ multiplex PCR was the method, and the copy in TCRdb shows in-frame clones only, minus some. This table holds 150,000 to 200,000 clones, 85% to 95% found once. Sequencing used peripheral blood, obtained on day 0 of AZD1222 vaccination. Receptors originate from an adult in good health.

This chain joins TRBV11-2 and TRBJ2-7; the match to TRBD1 covers 10 bases. Germline trimming cut 3 bases from V and 6 bases from J; bases unmatched to any gene: 5. This CDR3 spans 14 amino acids. Germline CDR1 SGHAT, CDR2 FQNNGV. CDR3 protein: CASSFSGTGVEQYF. CDR3 bases: TGTGCCAGCAGCTTCTCCGGGACAGGGGTCGAGCAGTACTTC.

The chain joins TRBV19 to TRBJ2-7; possibly TRBD1 for D (8 bases). CDR1 is LNHDA and CDR2 is SQIVND in the germline V gene (reference sequence). Trimming took 4 bases from V and 4 from J, leaving 17 bases between them. The CDR3 has 15 amino acids. CDR3 coding DNA: TGTGCCAGTAGTACCAGGACAGGGAGGGTATACGAGCAGTACTTC. Encoded protein: CASSTRTGRVYEQYF.

The gene calls are TRBV9 and TRBJ1-3, with D possibly being TRBD1 (6 bases). There are 15 residues in the CDR3. The V gene's germline CDR1 is SGDLS and CDR2 YYNGEE. V shed 2 bases and J shed 4 bases, with 13 bases lying between them. The CDR3 loop reads CASSVTTGYGNTIYF. In DNA, the CDR3 is TGTGCCAGCAGCGTTACAACAGGGTACGGAAACACCATATATTTT.

This chain links TRBV28 with TRBJ1-1; D not resolved. CDR3 size: 13 residues. The V end lost 5 bases, the J end lost 10 bases, and 17 bases lay between the germline ends. CDR1 and CDR2 (germline): MDHEN, SYDVKM. In DNA form, the CDR3 reads TGTGCCAGCAGTGGGGAGACGGCCCCTAGAGCTTTCTTT. This translates into CASSGETAPRAFF.

The rearrangement links TRBV6-5 to TRBJ2-7, with 9 nucleotides matching TRBD1. V trimming: 7 bases; J trimming: 2 bases; junction bases outside the gene matches: 9. CDR3 size: 15 residues. Germline-derived CDR1 and CDR2 are MNHEY and SVGAGI. CDR3 in amino acids: CASKNTGGSAYEQYF. In DNA, the CDR3 is TGTGCCAGCAAAAATACAGGGGGCTCTGCCTACGAGCAGTACTTC.

J is TRBJ2-7 and V is TRBV19; D could derive from TRBD1 or TRBD2 (6 bases each). The CDR3 extends over 13 amino acids. CDR1 and CDR2 from the germline V gene are LNHDA and SQIVND (reference sequence). The ends were cut back, 4 bases at V and 2 bases at J, with 9 bases in the middle. The DNA for the CDR3 is TGTGCCAGTAGTAGCGGGACACCCTACGAGCAGTACTTC. This codes for CASSSGTPYEQYF.

The rearrangement uses TRBV5-1 and TRBJ2-5; the D gene is possibly TRBD1 (5 bases). Germline CDR1 SGHRS, CDR2 YFSETQ. The CDR3 contains 16 residues. V lost 0 bases and J 7 bases, leaving 19 bases between the germline ends. For the CDR3, the DNA is TGCGCCAGCAGCTTGGTTTTACAGGACCCAAGGGGGACCCAGTACTTC. It is translated as CASSLVLQDPRGTQYF.

The gene calls are TRBV18 and TRBJ2-7; TRBD1 is a possible D gene (5 bases). Germline-derived CDR1 and CDR2 are KGHSH and LQKENI. CDR3 length: 14 amino acids. V was shortened by 6 bases and J by 1 base, with 13 bases between the two germline ends. CDR3 in DNA: TGTGCCAGCTCCCCAGACAGTTTTTCCTACGAGCAGTACTTC. It specifies CASSPDSFSYEQYF.

The chain employs TRBV19 and TRBJ2-7; D is tentatively TRBD1 or TRBD2 (5 bases each). Trimming took off 7 bases at V and 5 bases at J, with 24 bases between the two ends. From germline, CDR1 is LNHDA and CDR2 SQIVND (reference sequence). This CDR3 contains 16 residues. This chain's CDR3 is CASTPRGVLPGHEQYF. The CDR3 nucleotides are TGTGCCAGTACCCCAAGGGGAGTCCTACCCGGACACGAGCAGTACTTC.

V gene TRBV29-1 combines with J gene TRBJ1-1; 7 nucleotides line up with TRBD1. In germline, CDR1 is SQVTM, CDR2 ANQGSEA. Unmatched junction bases numbered 8, after V lost 3 bases and J lost 1 base. CDR3 length: 15 amino acids. CDR3 region: CSVDWAGGGNTEAFF. The CDR3 coding sequence is TGCAGCGTTGACTGGGCAGGGGGTGGGAACACTGAAGCTTTCTTT.

Here the CDR3 reads CASSEGPISGNTIYF. The CDR3 DNA reads TGTGCCAGCAGTGAAGGACCGATCTCTGGAAACACCATATATTTT. J is TRBJ1-3 and V is TRBV6-1, with D unresolved. The CDR3 runs 15 residues. From germline, CDR1 is MNHNS and CDR2 SASEGT. V dropped 1 base and J dropped 0 bases, with 7 bases sitting between them.

This chain connects TRBV27 to TRBJ1-4; 8 bases are a match to TRBD1. The germline gives CDR1 MNHEY, CDR2 SMNVEV (reference sequence). Losses at the gene ends were 5 bases for V and 0 bases for J; bases not matched to a gene: 11. The CDR3 extends over 18 amino acids. The CDR3 nucleotides are TGTGCCAGCAGTCGACTCCGGGACAGGACTGCAACTAATGAAAAACTGTTTTTT. It is translated as CASSRLRDRTATNEKLFF.

The chain links TRBV28 to TRBJ1-2; a possible D gene is TRBD1 (5 bases). V was clipped by 2 bases and J by 8 bases, with 21 bases between them. Germline CDR1 MDHEN, CDR2 SYDVKM. The CDR3 runs 16 residues. CDR3 sequence reads: CASSLDRGSGLKGYTF. The CDR3 DNA reads TGTGCCAGCAGTTTAGATAGGGGCAGTGGTTTGAAGGGCTACACCTTC.

This chain uses TRBV6-2 or TRBV6-3 with TRBJ2-2; the D gene is possibly TRBD1 (5 bases). The V gene's germline CDR1 is MNHEY and CDR2 SVGEGT. CDR3 length: 13 amino acids. Trimming cost V 7 bases and J 5 bases, with 11 bases left between them. CDR3 sequence reads: CASIPRTTGELFF. The DNA of the CDR3 is TGTGCCAGCATCCCCCGGACAACCGGGGAGCTGTTTTTT.

J is TRBJ1-3 and V is TRBV19; D is unclear. Germline loops: CDR1 LNHDA, CDR2 SQIVND (reference sequence). This CDR3 region has 12 residues. Trimming pared 6 bases from V and 2 bases from J, leaving 5 bases between. CDR3 DNA sequence: TGTGCCAGTAGCTGGACTGGAAACACCATATATTTT. Translation gives CASSWTGNTIYF.

Comment on this clone: Sequence at one end of the junction differs from germline and may be a read error. V usage is TRBV5-6 and J usage is TRBJ2-7; 9 nucleotides line up with TRBD1. The CDR3 extends over 14 amino acids. Looked up from germline, CDR1 is SGHDT and CDR2 is YYEEEE. This CDR3 is CASSLGQGPYEQYF. As DNA, the CDR3 is TGTGCCAGCAGTTTGGGACAGGGCCCCTACGAGCAGTACTTC.

The chain couples TRBV19 to TRBJ1-2, with TRBD1 matching 10 bases. With 11 bases clipped from V and 8 bases from J, the junction kept 14 bases outside the gene matches. The CDR3 has 14 amino acids. Germline CDR1 and CDR2: LNHDA and SQIVND (reference sequence). CDR3 sequence: CAGVLRQGARGYTF. CDR3 nucleotide sequence: TGTGCCGGAGTGTTGAGACAGGGGGCGCGAGGCTACACCTTC.

J is TRBJ1-2 and V is TRBV28; tentatively, D is TRBD1 (5 bases). The CDR3 has 13 residues. Trimming took off 5 bases at V and 6 bases at J, with 13 bases between the two ends. Per germline, CDR1 MDHEN and CDR2 SYDVKM. The CDR3 sequence is CASSPPQTDGYTF. Here the CDR3 DNA reads TGTGCCAGCAGTCCCCCCCAGACAGATGGCTACACCTTC.

With respect to this clone: Other DNA sequences from this sample encode an identical CDR3 as well. The V gene is TRBV18, the J gene TRBJ1-1; D is uncertain. Trimming removed 1 base from V and 1 base from J, with 7 bases in between. Germline lookup yields CDR1 KGHSH and CDR2 LQKENI. The CDR3 spans 14 residues. In DNA form, the CDR3 reads TGTGCCAGCTCACCACAGGGAGGGAACACTGAAGCTTTCTTT. Translating gives CASSPQGGNTEAFF.